The 26 T cell receptor beta chains in this list originate from one sample, sequenced in a study of blood T cell repertoires in COVID-19. The assay was immunoSEQ multiplex PCR, and TCRdb's table has in-frame clones only and misses some. The sample yields approximately 98,000 clones, about 83% seen once. Material: peripheral blood. The receptor set was obtained from a woman aged 70-85 years with acute or convalescent COVID-19.

The CDR3 reads CASSSDSGHTGELFF. CDR3 nucleotides: TGCGCCAGCAGTTCGGATAGCGGACACACCGGGGAGCTGTTTTTT. The chain has TRBV5-1 and TRBJ2-2; tentative D call: TRBD2 (6 bases). CDR1 is SGHRS, CDR2 YFSETQ, per germline. This CDR3 is 15 amino acids long. V was clipped by 5 bases and J by 3 bases, with 14 bases between them.

The chain is built from TRBV19 and TRBJ2-1, with 8 nucleotides matching TRBD2. V lost 7 bases, J lost 4 bases, and 6 bases stayed unmatched. This CDR3 has 14 residues. The germline CDR1 and CDR2 sequences are LNHDA and SQIVND (reference sequence). The CDR3 DNA reads TGTGCCAGTAAGGGCGGGGGGCCTTACAATGAGCAGTTCTTC. The encoded protein is CASKGGGPYNEQFF.

The J gene is TRBJ1-2, the V gene TRBV1; the D call TRBD1 from the table was never checked on the DNA. TRBV1 is assigned pseudogene status. This CDR3 has 20 residues. The CDR3 region is CTSSQPQVGRQGVQFYGYTF. The CDR3 DNA sequence: TGCACCAGCAGCCAACCCCAAGTTGGGCGACAGGGGGTGCAATTCTATGGCTACACCTTC.

The chain links TRBV7-9 to TRBJ2-6, with a weak D call TRBD1 (6 bases). The CDR3 totals 18 residues. CDR1 is SEHNR, CDR2 FQNEAQ, per germline (reference sequence). V gave up 1 base and J gave up 0 bases, with 13 bases separating them. The CDR3 spells CASSLVGATPSGANVLTF. The CDR3 DNA sequence: TGTGCCAGCAGCTTAGTGGGGGCAACCCCCTCTGGGGCCAACGTCCTGACTTTC.

The rearrangement uses TRBV19 and TRBJ1-1, with TRBD1 as a possible D gene (5 bases). The germline CDR1 and CDR2 sequences are LNHDA and SQIVND (reference sequence). This CDR3 spans 14 amino acids. With 10 bases removed from V and 4 bases from J, the gap between germline ends came to 19 bases. Written as DNA, the CDR3 is TGTGCCACCACGGCCGGGACTCGGGGCACTGAAGCTTTCTTT. Protein product: CATTAGTRGTEAFF.

This clone came up once. The genes are TRBV7-3 and TRBJ2-6, with D perhaps matching TRBD2 (5 bases). This CDR3 contains 16 residues. V dropped 6 bases and J dropped 1 base, with 13 bases sitting between them. The germline gives CDR1 SGHTA, CDR2 FQGTGA. The CDR3 is CASSTDPGSGANVLTF. For the CDR3, the DNA is TGTGCCAGCAGTACGGATCCGGGGTCTGGGGCCAACGTCCTGACTTTC. The full variable domain, with the rest looked up from reference TRBV7-3 and TRBJ2-6, is GAGVSQTPSNKVTEKGKYVELRCDPISGHTALYWYRQSLGQGPEFLIYFQGTGAADDSGLPNDRFFAVRPEGSVSTLKIQRTERGDSAVYLCASSTDPGSGANVLTFGAGSRLTVL.

V is TRBV5-4 and J is TRBJ2-3, with 7 bases identical to TRBD1. This CDR3 has 15 residues. V was pared by 4 bases and J by 0 bases, with 5 bases of the junction left unmatched. Germline V lookup: CDR1 SGHNT, CDR2 YYREEE (reference sequence). The CDR3 region is CASSKRGQSTDTQYF. The CDR3 nucleotides are TGTGCCAGCAGCAAAAGGGGGCAGAGCACAGATACGCAGTATTTT.

The chain couples TRBV29-1 to TRBJ1-5; D not resolved. The CDR3 consists of 13 residues. Looked up from germline, CDR1 is SQVTM and CDR2 is ANQGSEA. With 5 bases removed from V and 4 bases from J, the gap between germline ends came to 12 bases. CDR3 sequence (DNA): TGCAGCGTTATGGAGGGAGAGAATCAGCCCCAGCATTTT. Translated: CSVMEGENQPQHF.

This chain connects TRBV19 to TRBJ2-1; D might be TRBD2 (7 bases). Germline-derived CDR1 and CDR2 are LNHDA and SQIVND (reference sequence). With 7 bases removed from V and 3 bases from J, the gap between germline ends came to 16 bases. The CDR3 contains 15 residues. The CDR3 DNA reads as TGTGCCAGTACCCTGGGAGGGGGGGGCTACAATGAGCAGTTCTTC. This gives the protein CASTLGGGGYNEQFF.

The gene calls are TRBV12-3 or TRBV12-4 and TRBJ2-3, with D perhaps TRBD1 (6 bases). V gave up 6 bases and J gave up 3 bases, with 10 bases separating them. The CDR3 length is 13 residues. The CDR3 bases are TGTGCCAGCAGGTCGACAGGTACAGATACGCAGTATTTT. Amino acids: CASRSTGTDTQYF.

This CDR3 is CASSREGAINEQFF. For the CDR3, the DNA is TGTGCCAGCAGCCGGGAGGGGGCAATCAATGAGCAGTTCTTC. This chain joins TRBV6-5 and TRBJ2-1, with D perhaps TRBD2 (8 bases). Germline V lookup: CDR1 MNHEY, CDR2 SVGAGI. Trimming removed 6 bases from V and 6 bases from J, with 15 bases in between. CDR3 length: 14 amino acids.

V usage is TRBV19 and J usage is TRBJ1-5; 7 bases are shared with TRBD1. This CDR3 has 18 amino acids. The germline gives CDR1 LNHDA, CDR2 SQIVND (reference sequence). V was pared by 5 bases and J by 0 bases, with 13 bases of the junction left unmatched. This CDR3 reads CASSLLGQPLHSNQPQHF. CDR3 bases: TGTGCCAGTAGTCTCTTGGGACAGCCTCTGCATAGCAATCAGCCCCAGCATTTT.

The CDR3 is CACSLWETQYF. CDR3 sequence (DNA): TGTGCCTGCTCCCTATGGGAGACCCAGTACTTC. The gene calls are TRBV30 and TRBJ2-5; D gene uncertain. Deletions cut 6 bases from V and 5 bases from J, with 10 bases between. The germline gives CDR1 GTSNPN, CDR2 SVGIG (reference sequence). There are 11 residues in the CDR3. The whole variable domain, remainder taken from reference TRBV30 and TRBJ2-5, is SQTIHQWPATLVQPVGSPLSLECTVEGTSNPNLYWYRQAAGRGLQLLFYSVGIGQISSEVPQNLSASRPQDRQFILSSKKLLLSDSGFYLCACSLWETQYFGPGTRLLVL.

The rearrangement joins TRBV20-1 to TRBJ2-1; 9 bases agree with TRBD2. Germline trimming cut 3 bases from V and 5 bases from J; bases unmatched to any gene: 11. Germline CDR1 reads DFQATT; CDR2 reads SNEGSKA (reference sequence). CDR3 size: 16 residues. As DNA, the CDR3 is TGCAGTGCTAGTAAGGCGGGAGGGCCTCAACACAATGAGCAGTTCTTC. Its protein product is CSASKAGGPQHNEQFF.

The chain carries TRBV2 and TRBJ2-2; D remains ambiguous. CDR3 size: 13 residues. V dropped 3 bases and J dropped 4 bases, with 6 bases sitting between them. The germline V gene has CDR1 SNHLY and CDR2 FYNNEI. CDR3 DNA: TGTGCCAGCAGTGATTCTATCACCGGGGAGCTGTTTTTT. Its translation: CASSDSITGELFF. Filled out from reference TRBV2 and TRBJ2-2, the complete variable domain reads EPEVTQTPSHQVTQMGQEVILRCVPISNHLYFYWYRQILGQKVEFLVSFYNNEISEKSEIFDDQFSVERPDGSNFTLKIRSTKLEDSAMYFCASSDSITGELFFGEGSRLTVL.

The rearrangement uses TRBV19 and TRBJ1-2, with D possibly TRBD1 on 6 matching bases. The CDR3 is made up of 15 amino acids. V lost 8 bases to trimming and J lost 0 bases, with 16 bases between them. Germline V gene data show CDR1 as LNHDA and CDR2 as SQIVND (reference sequence). CDR3 sequence: CASSPEGHSNYGYTF. The CDR3 nucleotides are TGTGCCAGTTCCCCCGAGGGACATTCTAACTATGGCTACACCTTC.

The chain is built from TRBV7-9 and TRBJ2-3, with 7 positions matching TRBD2. V dropped 5 bases and J dropped 2; count of bases not matched to a gene: 10. The germline CDR1 and CDR2 sequences are SEHNR and FQNEAQ (reference sequence). This CDR3 is built from 16 residues. CDR3 in amino acids: CASSRGSSGDTDTQYF. CDR3 sequence (DNA): TGTGCCAGCAGCAGAGGGTCCAGCGGGGACACAGATACGCAGTATTTT.

The genes are TRBV6-2 or TRBV6-3 and TRBJ1-2; possibly TRBD1 for D (6 bases). The CDR3 is 13 residues long. Germline loops: CDR1 MNHEY, CDR2 SVGEGT. The V end was cut by 6 bases, the J end by 7 bases, with 15 bases between. CDR3 residues: CASSGRGGFGYTF. The CDR3 bases are TGTGCCAGCAGCGGGCGCGGGGGCTTTGGCTACACCTTC.

The chain uses TRBV19 and TRBJ1-2; 8 positions match TRBD1. Germline loops: CDR1 LNHDA, CDR2 SQIVND (reference sequence). The CDR3 loop spans 16 amino acids. V lost 5 bases to trimming and J lost 1 base; unmatched junction nucleotides: 9. The CDR3 reads CASSGTGQGFNYGYTF. CDR3 sequence (DNA): TGTGCCAGTAGTGGGACCGGACAGGGTTTTAACTATGGCTACACCTTC.

The V call is TRBV27, the J call TRBJ2-3; 12 bases align to TRBD2. This CDR3 contains 15 residues. V dropped 5 bases and J dropped 2; count of bases not matched to a gene: 2. The germline gives CDR1 MNHEY, CDR2 SMNVEV (reference sequence). The CDR3: CASSRTSGNTDTQYF. The CDR3 DNA reads TGTGCCAGCAGTCGGACTAGCGGGAACACAGATACGCAGTATTTT.

In this sample, this clone turned up once. The rearrangement links TRBV4-1 to TRBJ2-7; D might be TRBD1 (5 bases). Germline V gene lookup returns CDR1 MGHRA and CDR2 YSYEKL. Between the trimmed V and J ends, which lost 0 bases and 0 bases, there was a span of 12 bases. This CDR3 has 16 residues. In DNA form, the CDR3 reads TGCGCCAGCAGCCAAGATGTAGGAGACAGCTCCTACGAGCAGTACTTC. This codes for CASSQDVGDSSYEQYF.

V and J are TRBV6-5 and TRBJ2-7; 9 positions match TRBD1. CDR1 is MNHEY, CDR2 SVGAGI, per germline. The J segment lost 6 bases and the V segment lost 4 bases, leaving 4 bases of the junction unmatched. CDR3 size: 13 residues. The CDR3 DNA reads as TGTGCCAGCAGTTTGGGGACAGGGTCCGAGCAGTACTTC. It yields the protein CASSLGTGSEQYF.

In its sample, this clone was seen once. This chain connects TRBV24-1 to TRBJ1-2; D is perhaps TRBD1 (6 bases). The V end was cut by 4 bases, the J end by 4 bases, with 12 bases between. The CDR3 has 14 residues. The germline CDR1 and CDR2 sequences are KGHDR and SFDVKD. The CDR3 DNA follows: TGTGCCACCAGTGACTCGGACAGAACCTATGGCTACACCTTC. Residues: CATSDSDRTYGYTF.

The chain carries TRBV7-3 and TRBJ2-6, with D possibly TRBD1 on 6 matching bases. The germline V and J ends were trimmed by 6 bases and 2 bases, with 14 bases remaining between them. The CDR3 length is 16 residues. The germline V gene has CDR1 SGHTA and CDR2 FQGTGA. This CDR3 is CASSISSGAGANVLTF. The CDR3 nucleotides read TGTGCCAGCAGTATAAGTTCAGGGGCTGGGGCCAACGTCCTGACTTTC.

The J gene is TRBJ1-2, the V gene TRBV7-8; 9 nucleotides align to TRBD1. CDR3 length: 17 residues. CDR1 is SGHVS and CDR2 is FQNEAQ in the germline V gene. V trimming: 5 bases; J trimming: 2 bases; junction bases outside the gene matches: 12. This chain's CDR3 is CASSLVPGQGSNYGYTF. CDR3 sequence (DNA): TGTGCCAGCAGCCTTGTCCCGGGACAGGGTTCGAACTATGGCTACACCTTC.

This chain uses TRBV7-3 with TRBJ2-1, with a weak D call TRBD1 (5 bases). V lost 0 bases to trimming and J lost 5 bases, with 5 bases between them. Per germline, CDR1 SGHTA and CDR2 FQGTGA. This CDR3 spans 13 amino acids. The DNA of the CDR3 is TGTGCCAGCAGCTTAACGGGGCACAATGAGCAGTTCTTC. Translation: CASSLTGHNEQFF. Drawing the rest from reference TRBV7-3 and TRBJ2-1, the complete variable domain is GAGVSQTPSNKVTEKGKYVELRCDPISGHTALYWYRQSLGQGPEFLIYFQGTGAADDSGLPNDRFFAVRPEGSVSTLKIQRTERGDSAVYLCASSLTGHNEQFFGPGTRLTVL.